This is a list of T cell receptor beta chains from one sample in a study of Ad26.COV2.S vaccination and SARS-CoV-2 variants. The repertoire was sequenced with immunoSEQ multiplex PCR; TCRdb's copy has only in-frame clones and lacks some. The sample records around 400,000 clones, approximately 83% being singletons. The sequencing used peripheral blood, collected in a trial of Ad26.COV2.S vaccine versus placebo. The receptors derive from a person between 18 and 60 years old who received the Ad26.COV2.S COVID-19 vaccine or a placebo. Both conserved end residues are part of each CDR3. Fields, in order: D gene, V gene, clone size, J gene, CDR3 protein, CDR3 DNA. A D gene is named only where the DNA matches it firmly. Clone size is not always given. Where it is, it says once, few, many or a class for expanded clones.

-	TRBV7-6	-	TRBJ1-5	CASSLVSGSRQPQHF	TGTGCCAGCAGCTTAGTTTCGGGGTCCCGACAGCCCCAGCATTTT
-	TRBV28	-	TRBJ1-1	CASSFRGGRAEAFF	TGTGCCAGCAGTTTCCGAGGAGGACGCGCTGAAGCTTTCTTT
-	TRBV18	-	TRBJ2-7	CASSPVGRDNEQYF	TGTGCCAGCTCACCAGTGGGCAGGGACAACGAGCAGTACTTC
TRBD2	TRBV10-3	-	TRBJ2-3	CASGLATDTQYF	TGTGCCAGCGGACTAGCGACAGATACGCAGTATTTT
-	TRBV5-1	-	TRBJ2-7	CASSLAQTYEQYF	TGCGCCAGCAGCTTAGCACAAACCTACGAGCAGTACTTC
-	TRBV9	-	TRBJ1-1	CASSQARGGTEAFF	TGTGCCAGCAGCCAAGCTCGGGGAGGGACTGAAGCTTTCTTT
-	TRBV29-1	-	TRBJ2-5	CSVDPGLETQYF	TGCAGCGTTGATCCGGGTTTGGAGACCCAGTACTTC
TRBD1	TRBV5-6	-	TRBJ1-1	CASSSDRGRRRNTEAFF	TGTGCCAGCAGCTCGGACAGGGGCCGCCGAAGGAACACTGAAGCTTTCTTT
-	TRBV7-2	-	TRBJ2-1	CASSLELGLKREQFF	TGTGCCAGCAGCTTAGAGTTGGGACTTAAGAGAGAGCAGTTCTTC
-	TRBV7-2	-	TRBJ2-1	CASSLESWRGGYNEQFF	TGTGCCAGCAGCTTAGAGTCGTGGCGGGGCGGCTACAATGAGCAGTTCTTC
-	TRBV7-3	-	TRBJ2-1	CASSFRPSDDNEQFF	TGTGCCAGCAGCTTCCGGCCATCGGATGACAATGAGCAGTTCTTC
-	TRBV9	-	TRBJ1-3	CASSVIGAPSGNTIYF	TGTGCCAGCAGCGTAATAGGGGCGCCCTCTGGAAACACCATATATTTT
-	TRBV21-1	-	TRBJ1-1	CASSGHTEAFF	TGTGCCAGCAGCGGTCACACTGAAGCTTTCTTT
TRBD1	TRBV25-1	-	TRBJ1-4	CASSGTDRGYEKLFF	TGTGCCAGCAGTGGAACCGACAGGGGTTATGAAAAACTGTTTTTT
TRBD2	TRBV5-4	-	TRBJ2-5	CASSPAILAGEGETQYF	TGTGCCAGCAGCCCCGCAATACTAGCGGGAGAGGGAGAGACCCAGTACTTC
TRBD2	TRBV7-8	-	TRBJ2-1	CASSPRRLAGAYNEQFF	TGTGCCAGCAGCCCGCGAAGACTAGCGGGGGCCTACAATGAGCAGTTCTTC
-	TRBV27	-	TRBJ1-4	CASSFSWTGEKLFF	TGTGCCAGCAGTTTCTCCTGGACGGGAGAAAAACTGTTTTTT
-	TRBV6-6	-	TRBJ1-5	CASSYSGNSNQPQHF	TGTGCCAGCAGTTACTCAGGGAATAGCAATCAGCCCCAGCATTTT
TRBD1	TRBV29-1	-	TRBJ1-1	CSVVRGWNTEAFF	TGCAGCGTTGTCAGGGGGTGGAACACTGAAGCTTTCTTT
-	TRBV5-1	-	TRBJ1-2	CASSFFGGSGYGYTF	TGCGCCAGCAGCTTCTTTGGGGGATCTGGCTATGGCTACACCTTC
-	TRBV5-1	once	TRBJ1-4	CASSLSQGDEKLFF	TGCGCCAGCAGCTTGTCTCAGGGTGACGAAAAACTGTTTTTT
-	TRBV19	-	TRBJ1-2	CASSERAFYGYTF	TGTGCCAGTAGTGAGAGGGCGTTCTATGGCTACACCTTC
-	TRBV7-9	few	TRBJ2-7	CASSLGLGLYEQYF	TGTGCCAGCAGCTTAGGGCTGGGGCTCTACGAGCAGTACTTC
-	TRBV5-1	-	TRBJ2-7	CASSFKGQPLGPYEQYF	TGCGCCAGCAGCTTTAAGGGACAACCCTTAGGGCCCTACGAGCAGTACTTC
-	TRBV7-2	-	TRBJ1-6	CASILNGRGGPLHF	TGTGCCAGCATCTTAAATGGCCGGGGAGGACCCCTCCACTTT
-	TRBV28	-	TRBJ1-1	CAIQGNTEAFF	TGTGCCATCCAGGGGAACACTGAAGCTTTCTTT
-	TRBV27	-	TRBJ1-6	CASSLTGIDSPLHF	TGTGCCAGCAGTTTAACAGGGATAGACTCACCCCTCCACTTT
-	TRBV7-2	-	TRBJ2-2	CASSSQGLKTGELFF	TGTGCCAGCAGTTCACAGGGACTTAAGACCGGGGAGCTGTTTTTT
TRBD1	TRBV11-3	few	TRBJ1-1	CASSPFDRGNEAFF	TGTGCCAGCAGCCCCTTTGACAGGGGAAATGAAGCTTTCTTT
-	TRBV4-2	-	TRBJ2-6	CASSVSLRPTGANVLTF	TGTGCCAGCAGCGTCTCCTTAAGGCCCACTGGGGCCAACGTCCTGACTTTC
-	TRBV7-2	few	TRBJ2-7	CASSPRDGRTSYEQYF	TGTGCCAGCAGCCCCCGTGACGGCCGGACCTCCTACGAGCAGTACTTC
-	TRBV7-2	-	TRBJ2-1	CANSKGPAIFNEQFF	TGTGCCAACTCGAAGGGACCCGCTATCTTCAATGAGCAGTTCTTC
TRBD2	TRBV4-3	-	TRBJ2-3	CASSQDLMWSGNTDTQYF	TGCGCCAGCAGCCAAGATCTCATGTGGAGCGGGAACACAGATACGCAGTATTTT
-	TRBV5-1	-	TRBJ2-3	CASSLVGRPTDTQYF	TGCGCCAGCAGCTTGGTCGGGCGGCCCACAGATACGCAGTATTTT
-	TRBV18	-	TRBJ1-5	CASSPDSSGQPQHF	TGTGCCAGCTCACCGGACAGCTCAGGTCAGCCCCAGCATTTT
-	TRBV5-1	-	TRBJ2-3	CASSLRGRDTQYF	TGCGCCAGCAGCTTGAGGGGGAGAGATACGCAGTATTTT
-	TRBV2	-	TRBJ2-7	CASTPEGGRTYEQYF	TGTGCCAGCACGCCCGAGGGGGGGCGAACCTACGAGCAGTACTTC
-	TRBV11-2	few	TRBJ1-1	CASSSSTGFSGAFF	TGTGCCAGCAGCTCCTCAACAGGGTTCTCCGGAGCTTTCTTT
TRBD2	TRBV7-2	-	TRBJ2-5	CASSLGSGGQETQYF	TGTGCCAGCAGCTTAGGTAGCGGGGGCCAAGAGACCCAGTACTTC
-	TRBV19	-	TRBJ1-1	CASSMEWGYGDTEAFF	TGTGCCAGTAGTATGGAATGGGGATATGGTGACACTGAAGCTTTCTTT
TRBD1	TRBV4-3	-	TRBJ2-2	CASSQGIRQGRTGELFF	TGCGCCAGCAGCCAAGGAATTCGACAGGGTCGTACCGGGGAGCTGTTTTTT
-	TRBV6-5	-	TRBJ2-1	CASSYEPGLAREQFF	TGTGCCAGCAGTTACGAACCCGGGCTAGCCCGTGAGCAGTTCTTC
-	TRBV7-6	-	TRBJ1-1	CASSLALGTNTEAFF	TGTGCCAGCAGCTTAGCGCTTGGGACGAACACTGAAGCTTTCTTT
-	TRBV11-2	-	TRBJ1-2	CASSLARLNGYTF	TGTGCCAGCAGCTTAGCTCGGCTTAATGGCTACACCTTC
-	TRBV12-3/TRBV12-4	-	TRBJ1-2	CASSLGGQYGYTF	TGTGCCAGCAGTTTAGGGGGCCAGTATGGCTACACCTTC
-	TRBV6-5	-	TRBJ1-1	CASSKGQLGSQAFF	TGTGCCAGCAGTAAGGGCCAGTTGGGATCTCAAGCTTTCTTT
-	TRBV4-3	few	TRBJ2-2	CASSQEWVITGELFF	TGCGCCAGCAGCCAAGAATGGGTCATCACCGGGGAGCTGTTTTTT
-	TRBV7-3	-	TRBJ2-5	CASSYPGETQYF	TGTGCCAGCAGCTACCCAGGAGAGACCCAGTACTTC
TRBD1	TRBV3-1/TRBV3-2	-	TRBJ1-2	CASSQNPRTGGIF	TGTGCCAGCAGCCAAAACCCCCGGACAGGGGGCATCTTC
-	TRBV6-6	-	TRBJ2-2	CASRTGGENTGELFF	TGTGCCAGCAGAACCGGGGGCGAGAACACCGGGGAGCTGTTTTTT
-	TRBV6-4	-	TRBJ2-7	CASSGSEQYF	TGTGCCAGCAGTGGTTCCGAGCAGTACTTC
-	TRBV9	-	TRBJ2-7	CASSATVNSYEQYF	TGTGCCAGCAGCGCTACAGTAAACTCCTACGAGCAGTACTTC
-	TRBV11-2	-	TRBJ2-2	CASSSRPGANTGELFF	TGTGCCAGCAGCTCCCGTCCCGGGGCCAACACCGGGGAGCTGTTTTTT
TRBD2	TRBV2	-	TRBJ2-7	CASRFREGREQYF	TGTGCCAGCAGGTTCAGGGAGGGCCGCGAGCAGTACTTC
-	TRBV3-1/TRBV3-2	-	TRBJ1-1	CASSQGGWAPEAFF	TGTGCCAGCAGCCAAGGGGGTTGGGCACCTGAAGCTTTCTTT
TRBD1	TRBV2	-	TRBJ2-7	CASTRDRGSYEQYF	TGTGCCAGCACCCGGGACAGGGGATCCTACGAGCAGTACTTC
TRBD2	TRBV3-1/TRBV3-2	-	TRBJ2-1	CASSQTSGRRIQNEQFF	TGTGCCAGCAGCCAGACTAGCGGGAGAAGGATTCAAAATGAGCAGTTCTTC
TRBD2	TRBV27	-	TRBJ2-3	CASRDGTSGTDTQYF	TGTGCCAGCAGAGACGGGACTAGCGGCACAGATACGCAGTATTTT
-	TRBV4-1	-	TRBJ2-1	CASSQAGGRPLF	TGCGCCAGCAGCCAAGCCGGAGGCAGGCCCCTCTTC
TRBD1	TRBV5-6	once	TRBJ1-4	CASSSPSPTGINEKLFF	TGTGCCAGCAGCTCTCCCTCTCCGACAGGGATTAATGAAAAACTGTTTTTT